The 10 T cell receptor beta chains below were found in one sample sequenced in a study of response to subunit inactivated influenza vaccine. Via MiXCR, TCRdb re-called the RT-PCR reads, giving one row per CDR3 protein. Of under 550,000 distinct CDR3 sequences listed, approximately 6.9% were seen once; the top ten hold over 10%. The sample consisted of PBMCs from blood, taken about 24 months after vaccination. These TCRs come from a man aged 45-69 years who received an inactivated influenza vaccine.

This chain joins TRBV20-1 and TRBJ2-1, with a weak D call TRBD1 (6 bases). In germline, CDR1 is DFQATT, CDR2 SNEGSKA (reference sequence). This CDR3 is 16 amino acids long. Trimming stripped 6 bases from V and 2 bases from J, with 20 bases between. CDR3 sequence reads: CSAPLPRDTAYNEQFF. CDR3 in DNA: TGCAGTGCCCCCCTGCCTCGGGACACTGCCTACAATGAGCAGTTCTTC.

V gene TRBV4-1 combines with J gene TRBJ2-3; 9 positions agree with TRBD2. The CDR3 runs to 15 residues. Trimming cost V 3 bases and J 4 bases; bases outside gene matches: 5. Germline CDR1 and CDR2: MGHRA and YSYEKL. In nucleotides, the CDR3 is TGCGCCAGCAGCCAGAGCGGGGGGCCCTCAGATACGCAGTATTTT. Translation gives CASSQSGGPSDTQYF.

This clonotype was seen more than once but under ten times. The gene calls are TRBV12-3 or TRBV12-4 and TRBJ2-7, with D perhaps TRBD1 or TRBD2 (5 bases each). The V gene lost 4 bases and the J gene lost 2 bases, with 12 bases spanning the gap. This CDR3 is 14 amino acids long. CDR3 residues: CASSSGQLTYEQYF. The CDR3 DNA reads as TGTGCCAGCAGTTCGGGGCAGCTTACCTACGAGCAGTACTTC.

The chain couples TRBV7-3 to TRBJ2-5, with D perhaps TRBD1 or TRBD2 (6 bases each). V lost 5 bases, J lost 4 bases, and 17 bases lay in between. This CDR3 spans 15 amino acids. Germline values: CDR1 SGHTA, CDR2 FQGTGA. The CDR3 DNA sequence: TGTGCCAGCAGCCTCTCCTCGGGGGCGGGAGAGACCCAGTACTTC. This translates into CASSLSSGAGETQYF.

This clonotype was observed many times. This chain connects TRBV6-1 to TRBJ2-1; 8 bases fit TRBD2. CDR1 is MNHNS, CDR2 SASEGT, per germline. CDR3 length: 14 amino acids. The ends lost 5 bases at V and 8 bases at J; junction bases unmatched: 8. The CDR3 DNA reads as TGTGCCAGCAGTAGCCGGGAGGGCCCCCATGAGCAGTTCTTC. Residues: CASSSREGPHEQFF.

The CDR3 is CSVGYSTASEKLFF. CDR3 nucleotide sequence: TGCAGCGTTGGCTACTCGACAGCTAGTGAAAAACTGTTTTTT. This chain uses TRBV29-1 with TRBJ1-4; TRBD1 is a possible D gene (5 bases). From germline, CDR1 is SQVTM and CDR2 ANQGSEA. This CDR3 is built from 14 residues. V was cut by 4 bases and J by 7 bases, with 16 bases left in between. The full variable domain, rest sourced from reference TRBV29-1 and TRBJ1-4, is SAVISQKPSRDICQRGTSLTIQCQVDSQVTMMFWYRQQPGQSLTLIATANQGSEATYESGFVIDKFPISRPNLTFSTLTVSNMSPEDSSIYLCSVGYSTASEKLFFGSGTQLSVL.

This clonotype came up a few times. The V and J genes are TRBV7-2 and TRBJ2-7, with 12 bases matching TRBD2. There are 14 residues in the CDR3. Losses at the gene ends were 6 bases for V and 7 bases for J; bases not matched to a gene: 7. Per the germline V gene, CDR1 is SGHTA and CDR2 is FQGNSA. CDR3 sequence: CASSQTSGRWEQYF. The CDR3 DNA follows: TGTGCCAGCAGTCAGACTAGCGGGAGATGGGAGCAGTACTTC.

This clonotype was detected ten times or more. The V and J genes are TRBV28 and TRBJ2-1; 10 bases fit TRBD1. This CDR3 has 17 amino acids. The V gene end was trimmed by 5 bases and the J gene end by 4 bases; junction bases not matched to a gene: 11. The germline CDR1 and CDR2 sequences are MDHEN and SYDVKM. The DNA for the CDR3 is TGTGCCAGCAGTAGCTGGGACAGGGGCCAAATATACAATGAGCAGTTCTTC. Residues: CASSSWDRGQIYNEQFF.

This clonotype was detected many times. This chain uses TRBV7-8 with TRBJ2-7; weak D call: TRBD1 (6 bases). Germline-derived CDR1 and CDR2 are SGHVS and FQNEAQ. V lost 1 base and J lost 2, with 12 bases in between. The CDR3 runs 15 residues. The CDR3 reads CASSLEGVGAYEQYF. CDR3 coding DNA: TGTGCCAGCAGCTTAGAGGGGGTGGGAGCCTACGAGCAGTACTTC.

This clonotype was detected only a few times. This chain connects TRBV7-2 to TRBJ2-3, with a tentative D call TRBD2 (6 bases). The V gene lost 8 bases and the J gene lost 3 bases, with 21 bases spanning the gap. The CDR3 contains 16 residues. CDR1 is SGHTA and CDR2 is FQGNSA in the germline V gene. The CDR3 DNA is TGTGCCAGCGGCCCCGGGACTCCCCGGTGGACAGATACGCAGTATTTT. It is translated as CASGPGTPRWTDTQYF.